The source of this T cell receptor (beta chain) is a study of early T cells in non-severe SARS-CoV-2 infection. Germline CDR1 is MGHDK and CDR2 is SYGVNS. Trimming took 6 bases from V and 2 from J; bases not matched to a gene: 2. The CDR3 covers 13 residues. The sample holds many counts of this clonotype. Researchers tagged individual cDNA molecules with unique molecular identifiers. Each CDR3 protein gets one entry after TCRdb re-called the 5' RACE reads with MiXCR. The sample has about 64,000 distinct CDR3 sequences; around 19% are singletons. The sample consisted of whole blood, taken at baseline. This sequence originates from an adult who was a healthcare worker with PCR-confirmed SARS-CoV-2 infection or an uninfected control (not recorded which). The chain has TRBV25-1 and TRBJ2-7; 9 bases are a match to TRBD1. The CDR3 bases are TGTGCCAGCAGGGGGGACAGGGCCTACGAGCAGTACTTC. This codes for CASRGDRAYEQYF.